The rows below give T cell receptor beta chains drawn from one sample of a study of blood T cell repertoires in COVID-19. TCRdb's table, derived via immunoSEQ multiplex PCR, lists solely in-frame clones and lacks some. The repertoire consists of approximately 200,000 clones, with 60% to 80% occurring once and the leading ten covering roughly 17%. What was sequenced was peripheral blood. These receptors originate from a man in his sixties with active or convalescent COVID-19. Each CDR3 is given with its conserved first and last residue. Each record gives: clone size, D gene, V gene, J gene, CDR3 protein, CDR3 DNA. The D gene is left open where the match is weak. Clone size appears in some rows only: once, few, many, or a class for an expanded clone.

>NA|TRBD2|TRBV4-1|TRBJ2-1
CASSQGTRASGSVNEQFF
TGCGCCAGCAGCCAAGGGACGAGGGCTAGCGGGAGTGTAAATGAGCAGTTCTTC
>NA|NA|TRBV6-2/TRBV6-3|TRBJ2-5
CASSPSPGRETQYF
TGTGCCAGCAGCCCCTCTCCGGGGAGAGAGACCCAGTACTTC
>NA|TRBD2|TRBV5-6|TRBJ2-7
CASSALTSGTFYEQYF
TGTGCCAGCAGCGCCCTGACTAGCGGGACCTTCTACGAGCAGTACTTC
>NA|TRBD2|TRBV11-2|TRBJ2-1
CASSLDGTSAEQFF
TGTGCCAGCAGCTTAGATGGGACTAGCGCCGAGCAGTTCTTC
>NA|NA|TRBV28|TRBJ1-1
CASSFRLRDTEAFF
TGTGCCAGCAGTTTCAGGTTACGAGACACTGAAGCTTTCTTT
>few|NA|TRBV5-4|TRBJ2-5
CASSSLQGRRETQYF
TGTGCCAGCAGCTCGCTGCAGGGTAGGCGGGAGACCCAGTACTTC
>NA|TRBD1|TRBV19|TRBJ2-7
CASSSLEGRGPRYEQYF
TGTGCCAGTAGCTCCCTTGAGGGCAGGGGGCCTCGCTACGAGCAGTACTTC
>NA|TRBD2|TRBV7-2|TRBJ2-2
CASSLQAGVNTGELFF
TGTGCCAGCAGCTTGCAAGCGGGAGTGAACACCGGGGAGCTGTTTTTT
>NA|TRBD1|TRBV3-1/TRBV3-2|TRBJ1-3
CASSSDRAGNTIYF
TGTGCCAGCAGCTCTGACAGGGCTGGAAACACCATATATTTT
>NA|NA|TRBV11-3|TRBJ2-2
CASSLRGDTGELFF
TGTGCCAGCAGCCTCAGGGGTGACACCGGGGAGCTGTTTTTT
>NA|TRBD1|TRBV7-9|TRBJ1-2
CASSLEGIGQGPSSHGYTF
TGTGCCAGCAGCTTAGAGGGGATTGGACAGGGACCCTCCTCGCATGGCTACACCTTC
>NA|NA|TRBV6-5|TRBJ2-5
CASSWGRQETQYF
TGTGCCAGCAGTTGGGGGAGGCAAGAGACCCAGTACTTC
>once|TRBD1|TRBV6-5|TRBJ1-5
CASRGGQGERQPQHF
TGTGCCAGCAGGGGAGGACAGGGGGAACGACAGCCCCAGCATTTT
>NA|TRBD1|TRBV6-5|TRBJ1-2
CASSYAGQGAWGYTF
TGTGCCAGCAGTTACGCGGGACAGGGGGCGTGGGGCTACACCTTC
>NA|NA|TRBV2|TRBJ1-1
CAISSGGRTEAFF
TGTGCCATCAGCTCGGGGGGGAGAACTGAAGCTTTCTTT
>NA|TRBD2|TRBV24-1|TRBJ2-5
CATSPGTSGQETQYF
TGTGCCACCAGCCCCGGGACTAGCGGACAAGAGACCCAGTACTTC
>NA|NA|TRBV5-6|TRBJ2-7
CASSLLGTNPSYEQYF
TGTGCCAGCAGCTTGCTCGGTACTAACCCTTCCTACGAGCAGTACTTC
>NA|NA|TRBV15|TRBJ2-1
CATSRDRYTKFF
TGTGCCACCAGCAGAGATCGGTATACTAAGTTCTTC
>NA|NA|TRBV6-5|TRBJ2-1
CASSYSYAENEQFF
TGTGCCAGCAGTTACTCTTATGCCGAGAATGAGCAGTTCTTC
>NA|TRBD2|TRBV7-2|TRBJ2-1
CASSLGTSGSYNEQFF
TGTGCCAGCAGCCTCGGGACTAGCGGGAGCTACAATGAGCAGTTCTTC
>NA|TRBD1|TRBV5-1|TRBJ1-1
CASSLGTGNTEAFF
TGCGCCAGCAGCTTGGGGACAGGGAACACTGAAGCTTTCTTT
>NA|TRBD1|TRBV6-7|TRBJ2-6
CASSYSGTGGSGANVLTF
TGTGCCAGCAGTTACTCAGGGACAGGGGGCTCTGGGGCCAACGTCCTGACTTTC
>few|NA|TRBV9|TRBJ1-2
CASSRRGRENYGYTF
TGTGCCAGCAGCCGCAGAGGGAGGGAGAACTATGGCTACACCTTC
>NA|NA|TRBV3-1/TRBV3-2|TRBJ1-2
CASSQIRQGSGYTF
TGTGCCAGCAGCCAAATTCGACAAGGAAGTGGCTACACCTTC
>NA|TRBD2|TRBV6-2/TRBV6-3|TRBJ2-1
CASSYLREGGEQFF
TGTGCCAGCAGTTACTTGCGGGAGGGGGGTGAGCAGTTCTTC
>once|NA|TRBV7-2|TRBJ2-7
CASSRKAVEQYF
TGTGCCAGCAGCCGTAAGGCGGTCGAGCAGTACTTC
>few|TRBD2|TRBV5-1|TRBJ2-3
CASSLDGRRDTQYF
TGCGCCAGCAGCTTGGACGGGAGGAGAGATACGCAGTATTTT
>many|TRBD2|TRBV19|TRBJ2-1
CASSWGASGEGNEQFF
TGTGCCAGTAGTTGGGGGGCTAGCGGGGAAGGAAATGAGCAGTTCTTC
>once|NA|TRBV21-1|TRBJ2-2
CASSKVGRQGTGELFF
TGTGCCAGCAGCAAAGTGGGGCGACAGGGCACCGGGGAGCTGTTTTTT
>NA|TRBD1|TRBV19|TRBJ1-6
CASSIAPTGTENSPLHF
TGTGCCAGTAGTATAGCTCCGACCGGGACAGAGAATTCACCCCTCCACTTT
>NA|NA|TRBV12-3/TRBV12-4|TRBJ2-7
CASSLGQEEQYF
TGTGCCAGCAGTTTAGGACAGGAAGAGCAGTACTTC
>NA|NA|TRBV9|TRBJ1-2
CASSVDPGLNYGYTF
TGTGCCAGCAGCGTAGATCCCGGACTAAACTATGGCTACACCTTC
>NA|NA|TRBV19|TRBJ1-1
CASLLGRGLTEAFF
TGTGCCAGCCTACTCGGCAGGGGTCTTACTGAAGCTTTCTTT
>once|TRBD1|TRBV27|TRBJ2-5
CASTGQGQETQYF
TGTGCCAGCACCGGACAGGGACAAGAGACCCAGTACTTC